This entry features one T cell receptor (beta chain) sequence. Its antigen is not identified. TCRdb reanalysed the RT-PCR reads using MiXCR and keeps one entry per CDR3 protein. The sample has about 700,000 distinct CDR3 sequences, around 16% seen once; the top ten hold 9.5% to 13%. Germline V gene data show CDR1 as DFQATT and CDR2 as SNEGSKA (reference sequence). V gave up 5 bases and J gave up 5 bases; unmatched junction bases: 7. The CDR3 has 14 residues. The source of the sample is a study of response to subunit inactivated influenza vaccine. Study-wide results and limits: The authors suggested that every seasonal influenza vaccination recruits few new T cells.

This clonotype was obtained from a man aged 45 to 65 who received an inactivated influenza vaccine. The sequencing used PBMCs from blood, collected about 13 days after vaccination. This chain connects TRBV20-1 to TRBJ1-2, with TRBD1 identical over 11 bases. In DNA form, the CDR3 reads TGCAGTGCTCCCACCCGGGACAGGGGGTATGGCTACACCTTC. This gives the protein CSAPTRDRGYGYTF.